The 15 T cell receptor beta chains in this list originate from one sample, sequenced in a study of regulatory T cells in long-lasting Graves disease (dated by TCRdb to about 2021). The library was produced with multiplex PCR. This sample was sequenced with an Illumina HiSeq 4000. To build TCR beta libraries, CDR3 regions were amplified by Arm-PCR using iRepertoire HTBI primers. TCRdb cleaned the public reads at Q25 with fastp, built clones with MiXCR and kept in-frame beta chains. Every distinct CDR3 protein forms one entry, paired with its most common genes and DNA. Within this sample are approximately 400,000 distinct CDR3 sequences, with 20% to 25% of them counted one time only. The ten largest account for roughly 28% of the sample. According to the study, the label for this sample's time point signals: persistent/refractory GD, antithyroid drugs over 5 years with positive TRAb. For both TCR sequencing and RNA sequencing, RNA was extracted from PBMCs in TRIzol.

The sequenced sample was peripheral blood mononuclear cells (PBMCs), obtained when the disease was refractory, from a patient treated with antithyroid drugs. Every receptor here comes from a female donor with Graves disease.

J is TRBJ2-7 and V is TRBV19, with unresolved D. V lost 3 bases and J 2 bases, leaving 11 bases between the germline ends. Germline lookup yields CDR1 LNHDA and CDR2 SQIVND (reference sequence). CDR3 length: 14 amino acids. CDR3 nucleotide sequence: TGTGCCAGTAGTATTAACACAGTACCCTACGAGCAGTACTTC. Encoded protein: CASSINTVPYEQYF.

The table lists this clonotype with many counts. The chain has TRBV6-5 and TRBJ2-1, with D perhaps matching TRBD1 (6 bases). Per germline, CDR1 MNHEY and CDR2 SVGAGI. CDR3 length: 14 residues. The V end lost 2 bases, the J end lost 7 bases, and 12 bases lay between the germline ends. CDR3 amino acids: CASSYLGQQNEQFF. The CDR3 DNA sequence: TGTGCCAGCAGTTACCTTGGACAGCAAAATGAGCAGTTCTTC.

This clonotype was counted between two and nine times. The chain carries TRBV7-3 and TRBJ1-1; D not certain. CDR1 is SGHTA and CDR2 is FQGTGA in the germline V gene. Trimming removed 5 bases from V and 3 bases from J, with 13 bases in between. The CDR3 runs to 14 residues. The CDR3 DNA sequence: TGTGCCAGCAGCCCGATCAAGGGTTACACTGAAGCTTTCTTT. Its translation is CASSPIKGYTEAFF.

This clonotype was seen many times. The chain employs TRBV5-8 and TRBJ2-7; D tentatively fits TRBD1 or TRBD2 (5 bases each). Germline-derived CDR1 and CDR2 are SGHTS and YDEGEE. The CDR3 runs to 13 residues. V lost 4 bases and J 5 bases, leaving 13 bases between the germline ends. The CDR3 loop reads CASSIPGPNEQYF. The CDR3 nucleotides read TGTGCCAGCAGCATACCGGGACCGAACGAGCAGTACTTC.

The chain uses TRBV20-1 and TRBJ2-1; 7 bases agree with TRBD1. Germline CDR1 and CDR2: DFQATT and SNEGSKA (reference sequence). V was pared by 4 bases and J by 3 bases, with 6 bases of the junction left unmatched. CDR3 size: 14 residues. This CDR3 is CSATTGDLYNEQFF. The CDR3 DNA reads as TGCAGTGCTACCACAGGGGACCTCTACAATGAGCAGTTCTTC.

The chain joins TRBV6-5 to TRBJ1-1; 8 nucleotides agree with TRBD1. CDR1 and CDR2 from the germline V gene are MNHEY and SVGAGI. The CDR3 has 15 residues. The V segment lost 0 bases and the J segment 5 bases; nucleotides outside the gene matches: 5. The CDR3 bases are TGTGCCAGCAGTTACTCCAGGGGGCAGGGGACTGAAGCTTTCTTT. Translated: CASSYSRGQGTEAFF.

This clonotype was counted a few times. The CDR3 sequence: CAWSSTDRVIGSYNSPLHF. The CDR3 bases are TGTGCCTGGAGTTCAACTGACAGGGTAATTGGCTCCTATAATTCACCCCTCCACTTT. The chain is built from TRBV30 and TRBJ1-6; TRBD1 aligns across 7 bases. The CDR3 spans 19 residues. Per germline, CDR1 GTSNPN and CDR2 SVGIG (reference sequence). The V gene end was trimmed by 2 bases and the J gene end by 0 bases; junction bases not matched to a gene: 13.

The chain joins TRBV11-2 to TRBJ2-1; 10 bases line up with TRBD1. This CDR3 has 15 amino acids. CDR1 is SGHAT, CDR2 FQNNGV, per germline. V lost 5 bases, J lost 4 bases, and 5 bases stayed unmatched. This CDR3 reads CASSPDRGQYNEQFF. The CDR3 DNA reads as TGTGCCAGCAGCCCCGACAGGGGGCAGTACAATGAGCAGTTCTTC.

The rearrangement uses TRBV20-1 and TRBJ1-1; D is perhaps TRBD1 (6 bases). Germline loops: CDR1 DFQATT, CDR2 SNEGSKA (reference sequence). This CDR3 is 14 amino acids long. Trimming took 2 bases from V and 1 from J, leaving 11 bases between them. CDR3 protein: CSARKGGTNTEAFF. CDR3 nucleotides: TGCAGTGCTAGAAAGGGGGGCACGAACACTGAAGCTTTCTTT.

V and J are TRBV18 and TRBJ1-1, with D tentatively TRBD1 (6 bases). From germline, CDR1 is KGHSH and CDR2 LQKENI. The CDR3 consists of 14 residues. V lost 1 base and J 8 bases, leaving 14 bases between the germline ends. CDR3 residues: CASSPLGDKEEAFF. The CDR3 nucleotides read TGTGCCAGCTCACCACTGGGGGACAAGGAGGAAGCTTTCTTT.

In its sample, this clonotype was seen a few times. J is TRBJ2-5 and V is TRBV20-1; a weak D match, TRBD2 (5 bases). V gave up 1 base and J gave up 5 bases, with 8 bases separating them. CDR1 is DFQATT, CDR2 SNEGSKA, per germline (reference sequence). The CDR3 is 12 residues long. The CDR3 DNA reads TGCAGTGCTAGAGCCCGAGGGGAGACCCAGTACTTC. It yields the protein CSARARGETQYF.

This clonotype was detected ten times or more. This rearrangement joins TRBV12-3 or TRBV12-4 to TRBJ1-5; 7 bases are shared with TRBD1. Trimming cost V 1 base and J 4 bases; bases outside gene matches: 7. The CDR3 totals 16 residues. This chain's CDR3 is CASSLGTGATNQPQHF. In DNA, the CDR3 is TGTGCCAGCAGTTTAGGCACAGGGGCCACTAATCAGCCCCAGCATTTT.

CDR3 sequence reads: CATSDLFLPGQGARGGELFF. DNA of the CDR3: TGTGCCACCAGTGACTTATTCCTACCGGGACAGGGGGCACGAGGAGGGGAGCTGTTTTTT. This chain joins TRBV24-1 and TRBJ2-2; TRBD1 agrees at 12 bases. This CDR3 comprises 20 residues. Germline assignment: CDR1 KGHDR and CDR2 SFDVKD. V shed 4 bases, J shed 8 bases, and the junction held 19 bases outside the gene matches.

The chain carries TRBV19 and TRBJ1-2; D perhaps matches TRBD1 (6 bases). This CDR3 region has 14 residues. Trimming pared 7 bases from V and 3 bases from J, leaving 15 bases between. Germline V gives CDR1 LNHDA, CDR2 SQIVND (reference sequence). Written as DNA, the CDR3 is TGTGCCAGTACTGTCGGGGGGCGTTACTATGGCTACACCTTC. Its protein is CASTVGGRYYGYTF.

The CDR3 sequence is CSATTSGIAKNIQYF. The CDR3 DNA reads as TGCAGTGCTACGACTAGCGGGATAGCCAAAAACATTCAGTACTTC. The rearrangement joins TRBV20-1 to TRBJ2-4, with 11 positions matching TRBD2. CDR1 and CDR2 (germline): DFQATT, SNEGSKA (reference sequence). CDR3 length: 15 amino acids. J gave up 0 bases and V 4 bases, and 2 bases lay outside the gene matches.